Described below is a single T cell receptor (beta chain) sequence and its context. Its antigen remains unidentified. The input lacks base qualities; no much larger clone sits a single base away. CD8 naive samples were CD45RO-negative cells positively selected for CCR7, giving a CD45RA+CCR7+ population that excluded TemRA cells. Healthy HIV-negative adults with no recently reported acute infections or vaccinations were included as donors. All donors were Caucasian adults living in Nashville, Tennessee, USA. Blood was obtained by leukapheresis, after which PBMCs were separated by Ficoll-Histopaque density gradient centrifugation and cryopreserved in liquid nitrogen vapor phase. Analytical flow cytometry was used to check the purity and quantity of every magnetically sorted T cell population. Genomic DNA was isolated from each sorted fraction and quantified by UV absorbance on a Nanodrop 2000c. The data belong to a study of shared clonotypes between healthy human individuals (TCRdb year 2020). As for the study more broadly: A couple of women and a few men aged 18 to 49 years were included in the cohort. For each donor, three plates each were used for CD4 naive and CD4 memory, two plates were used for CD8 naive, and one plate was used for CD8 memory. Blood TCR repertoires of four to six healthy adults were deeply sequenced to estimate repertoire size and the extent of clonotype sharing between individuals. Different laboratories and diverse techniques were used to prepare libraries and sequence TCR repertoires, to increase sequencing depth and limit assay-specific biases. Per donor, leukapheresis produced somewhere between about 0.9 and 9 billion PBMCs. Broad study findings and their caveats: Pairwise subsampling indicated that sequencing depth was expected to affect the degree of clonotype sharing among donors. Because the study included only a small number of donors, the genetic and exposure-history diversity represented was limited. Sampling was restricted to blood, and TCR repertoires in tissue are likely to differ from TCR repertoires in blood. Incomplete sequencing was indicated by rarefaction of sorted-subset datasets, despite the large sequencing depth. Across a few donors, roughly 5% of naive CD4, 3% to 3.5% of naive CD8, about 2.3% of memory CD4, and under 0.45% of memory CD8 clonotypes were shared. Higher generation probabilities were observed for clonotypes shared by all four sorted-subset donors than for non-shared clonotypes. Naive subsets generally had larger estimated clonotype richness than memory subsets did.

Using the deep immunoSEQ assay, multiplex PCR amplified TCR CDR3 regions from genomic DNA. Genomic DNA extracted from each cell subset was distributed evenly over all wells of several immunoSEQ 96-well plates, and each plate served as one replicate. For sorted subsets, each replicate PCR was loaded with about 200 ng genomic DNA, equivalent to approximately 33,000 T cell genomes. Purified libraries were quantified with a Qubit 3.0 fluorometer, sized on a Bioanalyzer 2100, and re-quantified with the KAPA Library Quantification kit. Every immunoSEQ 96-well plate was sequenced on a separate single-read 150-cycle Illumina NextSeq 550 flow cell. The source study handled its data this way. Because the immunoSEQ output included only junctional sequences and no quality scores, the filtering could not be the same as the filtering used for full-length reads. Sequences were annotated with PyIR, a Python wrapper for IgBLAST v1.9, and V/J genes and CDR3 were assigned using IMGT germline references. Any read was removed if the V/J assignment was weak (E-value above 1e-6), the CDR3 was missing, or the read contained stop codons, out-of-frame junctions, or ambiguous translated residues. V3J clonotypes were defined by identical inferred V gene, J gene, and CDR3 amino acid sequence. To compute the percentage overlap between repertoires, the number of shared unique clonotypes was divided by the size of the smaller repertoire. RTK rarefaction, the Chao1 estimator, and Recon v2.1 estimates of unobserved clonotypes were used to assess repertoire richness. OLGA was used to compute generation probabilities for all TCRbeta clonotypes that the gDNA method yielded from a handful of donors. Sourced from immuneACCESS, this table was stored by TCRdb with only in-frame sequences that have V and J called. A share of the clones is absent; for the studies checked, an unresolved V gene accounts for under half, and the remainder has no known explanation. V, J and clone size are taken as reported in that table, and D and trimming were inferred from the DNA itself. This sample lists approximately 1.9 million clones; 93% were detected once. The ten largest account for about 1.7% of the sample.

The V and J ends are trimmed by 5 bases and 7 bases, leaving 24 bases between them. From a lookup of the germline V gene (reference sequence), CDR1 and CDR2 are SEHNR and FQNEAQ. The CDR3, from cysteine to phenylalanine, totals 17 residues. Left in the record is the CDR3 DNA by itself, 51 bases read in frame from the first base. This receptor was taken from a man aged 18 to 30 in good health. Some clones in this sample may be carry-over from other donors' samples. The specimen sequenced was naive CD8+ T cells from PBMCs. In light of the paper, this sample's cell subset or site label describes: CD45RA+CCR7+. The receptor chain draws on TRBV7-9 and TRBJ2-1, with the D gene possibly TRBD1 or TRBD2, each one fitting 5 bases. Here is the DNA: TGTGCCAGCAGCCTACCGTGGCAGGGCCGTCGGGGTAATGAGCAGTTCTTC. Translated, this is CASSLPWQGRRGNEQFF.